These 7 T cell receptor beta chains originate from one sample sequenced in a study of cytomegalovirus exposure and HLA in healthy donors (dated by TCRdb to 2016 to 2017). The method behind the library was the immunoSEQ multiplex PCR assay. The clones in this table, taken by TCRdb from immuneACCESS, are in-frame only. Not every clone is retained; where verified, under half of the shortfall comes from an unresolved V gene, and the cause of the rest is unknown. The table for this sample lists 200,000 to 250,000 clones; around nine tenths of them were counted only once. The ten top clones hold around 2.6% of the sample. The sample taken for sequencing was PBMCs. The receptors were gathered from a man aged 18 to 29 in good health and CMV-seronegative.

This chain joins TRBV25-1 and TRBJ2-2; the D gene is possibly TRBD2 (6 bases). The CDR3 extends over 13 amino acids. Looked up from germline, CDR1 is MGHDK and CDR2 is SYGVNS. The V gene lost 6 bases and the J gene lost 7 bases, with 12 bases spanning the gap. CDR3 residues: CASSHGGGGELFF. Written as DNA, the CDR3 is TGTGCCAGCAGCCATGGGGGAGGCGGGGAGCTGTTTTTT.

The chain couples TRBV12-2 to TRBJ2-1; TRBD1, the D gene given by the table, was not confirmed from the DNA. TRBV12-2 is listed as a pseudogene. The CDR3 covers 15 residues. CDR3 residues: CASRFRGPHAYEQFF. The CDR3, as DNA: TGTGCAAGTCGCTTCAGGGGACCACATGCGTATGAGCAGTTCTTC.

V is TRBV7-2 and J is TRBJ1-2, with TRBD1 as a possible D gene (5 bases). Germline CDR1 reads SGHTA; CDR2 reads FQGNSA. The V gene lost 3 bases and the J gene lost 4 bases, with 12 bases spanning the gap. The CDR3 has 14 residues. DNA for the CDR3: TGTGCCAGCAGCTTGCCTTCGGGGGTCTATGGCTACACCTTC. As protein: CASSLPSGVYGYTF.

The table lists this clone with a few counts. The chain uses TRBV19 and TRBJ1-3; the match to TRBD1 covers 7 bases. CDR1 is LNHDA, CDR2 SQIVND, per germline (reference sequence). With V trimmed by 6 bases and J by 0 bases, 8 bases remained unmatched. This CDR3 spans 16 amino acids. The CDR3 DNA is TGTGCCAGTAGCCCCCACGGACAGGCCTCTGGAAACACCATATATTTT. This sequence encodes CASSPHGQASGNTIYF.

Worth noting for this clone: This CDR3 is also generated by other DNA sequences in the sample. The V call is TRBV28, the J call TRBJ2-1, with no clear D. CDR1 and CDR2 from the germline V gene are MDHEN and SYDVKM. V was pared by 3 bases and J by 2 bases, with 11 bases between. The CDR3 consists of 15 residues. For the CDR3, the DNA is TGTGCCAGCAGTTTTCCAGGAAACCCCTACAATGAGCAGTTCTTC. As protein: CASSFPGNPYNEQFF.

The CDR3 protein is CASSPIRGFKSSYNEQFF. DNA for the CDR3: TGTGCCAGCTCACCGATCCGGGGATTTAAAAGCTCCTACAATGAGCAGTTCTTC. V and J are TRBV18 and TRBJ2-1; weak D call: TRBD2 (5 bases). CDR3 length equals 18 residues. Trimming stripped 3 bases from V and 0 bases from J, with 18 bases between. Germline lookup yields CDR1 KGHSH and CDR2 LQKENI.

This clone was observed at least ten times. The rearrangement uses TRBV6-1 and TRBJ1-5; D is undetermined. V lost 6 bases to trimming and J lost 3 bases, with 6 bases between them. Germline CDR1 is MNHNS and CDR2 is SASEGT. The CDR3 is 12 amino acids. The CDR3: CASRALNQPQHF. The DNA for the CDR3 is TGTGCCAGCAGGGCTCTCAATCAGCCCCAGCATTTT.